Below, 18 T cell receptor beta chains from the same sample are listed, as sequenced in a study of T cells in Graves' hyperthyroidism and ophthalmopathy (dated by TCRdb to about 2019). The library relied on multiplex PCR. Instrument used: Illumina HiSeq 2000. The TCR beta CDR3 regions were amplified from the RNA transcripts. The first round of RT-PCR for the TCR CDR3 was performed with the HTBI primer set and the Qiagen OneStep RT-PCR kit. The public reads were run again by TCRdb, first through fastp at Q25 and then through MiXCR, and only productive beta chains were kept. Every entry covers one CDR3 protein and lists the most common genes and DNA from its rows. A total of fewer than 550,000 distinct CDR3 sequences appear in this sample, around a quarter of them only once. The top ten clones comprise roughly 12% of the sample. Source material: blood. Source of these receptors: a woman in her twenties or thirties with Graves' ophthalmopathy.

This clonotype was observed a handful of times. The chain has TRBV6-1 and TRBJ1-1; possible D gene TRBD1, 5 bases. Germline V lookup: CDR1 MNHNS, CDR2 SASEGT. The CDR3 is made up of 12 amino acids. The V gene lost 5 bases and the J gene lost 7 bases, with 11 bases spanning the gap. CDR3 DNA sequence: TGTGCCAGCAGTCATGCTAGGGGTGAAGCTTTCTTT. Translated: CASSHARGEAFF.

The genes are TRBV20-1 and TRBJ2-2; D is perhaps TRBD2 (5 bases). The CDR3 is 13 amino acids. The V end lost 3 bases, the J end lost 2 bases, and 7 bases lay between the germline ends. Per the germline V gene, CDR1 is DFQATT and CDR2 is SNEGSKA (reference sequence). DNA for the CDR3: TGCAGTGCTAGGGCGGGTAACACCGGGGAGCTGTTTTTT. Protein: CSARAGNTGELFF.

J is TRBJ2-7 and V is TRBV4-1, with D possibly matching TRBD1 (5 bases). Germline V gene data show CDR1 as MGHRA and CDR2 as YSYEKL. V was trimmed by 1 base and J by 2 bases, leaving 12 bases between them. The CDR3 spans 15 residues. The CDR3 loop reads CASSQALQDTYEQYF. CDR3 DNA sequence: TGCGCCAGCAGCCAAGCTTTACAGGATACCTACGAGCAGTACTTC.

A few counts support this clonotype. This sequence may be a read error, since a much larger clone differs from it by one base. This chain connects TRBV7-9 to TRBJ2-4, with 8 bases aligning to TRBD1. The CDR3 contains 14 residues. Germline lookup yields CDR1 SEHNR and CDR2 FQNEAQ (reference sequence). The CDR3 is CASSIGTGWDIKYF. The CDR3 DNA reads TGTGCCAGCAGCATCGGGACAGGCTGGGACATTAAGTACTTC.

The DNA for the CDR3 is TGTGCCAGCAGCTTAACGGGACTAGCGAACCTACGTGAGAAGGCCCAGTACTTC. This gives the protein CASSLTGLANLREKAQYF. The chain couples TRBV7-2 to TRBJ2-5; 10 nucleotides line up with TRBD2. The germline CDR1 and CDR2 sequences are SGHTA and FQGNSA. J was trimmed by 9 bases and V by 2 bases; bases with no gene match: 18. CDR3 length: 18 residues.

The chain couples TRBV28 to TRBJ1-1; no firm D call. The CDR3 runs to 13 residues. Germline lookup yields CDR1 MDHEN and CDR2 SYDVKM. With 4 bases removed from V and 2 bases from J, the gap between germline ends came to 8 bases. CDR3 amino acids: CASSSPLNTEAFF. Written as DNA, the CDR3 is TGTGCCAGCAGTTCCCCCTTAAACACTGAAGCTTTCTTT.

This clonotype was seen ten or more times. This chain connects TRBV7-9 to TRBJ2-7; no definite D call. The CDR3 totals 12 residues. Germline V CDR1 and CDR2: SEHNR, FQNEAQ (reference sequence). Trimming cost V 5 bases and J 4 bases, with 9 bases left between them. The CDR3 region has the DNA TGTGCCAGCAGCACCACCGTATACGAGCAGTACTTC. Protein product: CASSTTVYEQYF.

This clonotype was observed a handful of times. The J gene is TRBJ1-1, the V gene TRBV12-3 or TRBV12-4; D is unresolved. V lost 4 bases and J 0 bases, leaving 12 bases between the germline ends. This CDR3 spans 15 amino acids. CDR3 protein: CASSWEQIMNTEAFF. The CDR3 region has the DNA TGTGCCAGCAGTTGGGAACAGATCATGAACACTGAAGCTTTCTTT.

The J gene is TRBJ2-5, the V gene TRBV28; tentative D call: TRBD1 (6 bases). CDR3 size: 15 residues. CDR1 and CDR2 from the germline V gene are MDHEN and SYDVKM. Trimming left V 2 bases short and J 4 bases short, with 14 bases between. CDR3 nucleotide sequence: TGTGCCAGCAGTTTACCACAGGGTGGGCGAGAGACCCAGTACTTC. Translating it yields CASSLPQGGRETQYF.

The CDR3: CSARHGIGGYTF. CDR3 nucleotides: TGCAGTGCTAGACACGGTATTGGGGGCTACACCTTC. The chain employs TRBV20-1 and TRBJ1-2; D uncertain. Germline lookup yields CDR1 DFQATT and CDR2 SNEGSKA (reference sequence). The CDR3 contains 12 residues. V shed 2 bases and J shed 8 bases, with 12 bases lying between them.

This clonotype has a count of ten or more. The germline gene is not matched at one end of the junction; a read error may be the cause. This chain joins TRBV11-2 and TRBJ2-4; D assignment may be TRBD1 or TRBD2 (7 bases each). The CDR3 covers 16 residues. Germline V gives CDR1 SGHAT, CDR2 FQNNGV. The CDR3 bases are TGTGCCAGCAGCTCGGGGGACAGACTAGCCAAAAACATTAAGTACTTC. Translation gives CASSSGDRLAKNIKYF.

Only a few counts were recorded for this clonotype. The chain recombines TRBV30 with TRBJ2-5, with TRBD1 identical over 7 bases. The CDR3 contains 12 residues. The V and J ends lost 5 bases and 4 bases, in that order; junction bases with no gene match: 4. Germline CDR1 reads GTSNPN; CDR2 reads SVGIG (reference sequence). The CDR3 DNA is TGTGCCTGGCAGACAGGGTCAGAGACCCAGTACTTC. This translates into CAWQTGSETQYF.

This sequence joins TRBV20-1 and TRBJ2-7; D may be TRBD2 (5 bases). The CDR3 contains 15 residues. V dropped 2 bases and J dropped 4 bases, with 18 bases sitting between them. CDR1 and CDR2 from the germline V gene are DFQATT and SNEGSKA (reference sequence). CDR3: CSARRLGVSLYEQYF. CDR3 nucleotides: TGCAGTGCTAGACGACTGGGAGTATCCCTATACGAGCAGTACTTC.

This rearrangement joins TRBV5-5 to TRBJ1-1; D is unclear. Germline values: CDR1 SGHKS, CDR2 YYEKEE (reference sequence). V was clipped by 0 bases and J by 7 bases, with 7 bases between them. The CDR3 sequence is 12 residues long. As DNA, the CDR3 is TGTGCCAGCAGCTTGGTCAAGATTGAAGCTTTCTTT. This translates into CASSLVKIEAFF.

The chain uses TRBV5-1 and TRBJ2-2; 7 nucleotides agree with TRBD2. Germline-derived CDR1 and CDR2 are SGHRS and YFSETQ. The CDR3 spans 15 residues. The trim removed 4 bases at V and 6 bases at J, leaving 9 bases unmatched. The CDR3 protein is CASSGDYGPAGELFF. As DNA, the CDR3 is TGCGCCAGCAGCGGGGACTACGGGCCCGCCGGGGAGCTGTTTTTT.

This clonotype was seen a handful of times. This sequence may be a read error, since a much larger clone differs from it by one base. This chain uses TRBV11-1 with TRBJ2-7; D ambiguous. Germline V CDR1 and CDR2: SGHAT, FQDESV (reference sequence). Trimming took off 5 bases at V and 2 bases at J, with 7 bases between the two ends. The CDR3 loop spans 12 amino acids. CDR3 sequence reads: CASSPTPYEQYF. CDR3 nucleotide sequence: TGTGCCAGCAGCCCCACCCCCTACGAGCAGTACTTC.

Ten or more counts support this clonotype. The chain couples TRBV6-1 to TRBJ2-5; perhaps TRBD2 as D (5 bases). The CDR3 contains 14 residues. CDR1 MNHNS and CDR2 SASEGT come from the germline V gene. The V and J ends lost 8 bases and 1 base respectively, with 14 bases between them. The CDR3, as DNA: TGTGCCAGCCTGGGGAGAGCGTTCCAAGAGACCCAGTACTTC. Its translation is CASLGRAFQETQYF.

This clonotype was seen many times. V is TRBV5-1 and J is TRBJ2-7; D is undetermined. The CDR3 runs to 13 residues. Germline assignment: CDR1 SGHRS and CDR2 YFSETQ. Trimming pared 3 bases from V and 3 bases from J, leaving 10 bases between. Written as DNA, the CDR3 is TGCGCCAGCAGCTACAGTGGAATCTACGAGCAGTACTTC. Its protein product is CASSYSGIYEQYF. Drawing the rest from reference TRBV5-1 and TRBJ2-7, the complete variable domain is KAGVTQTPRYLIKTRGQQVTLSCSPISGHRSVSWYQQTPGQGLQFLFEYFSETQRNKGNFPGRFSGRQFSNSRSEMNVSTLELGDSALYLCASSYSGIYEQYFGPGTRLTVT.